This T cell receptor (beta chain) was recorded in a study of blood T cell repertoires in COVID-19. Overall study: COVID-19 samples from acute and convalescent phases originated in the United States, Italy and Spain. PBMCs, B-cell-depleted T cells, or T cells provided the cDNA or gDNA that made up the material.

There are 14 residues in the CDR3. In germline, CDR1 is MGHDK, CDR2 SYGVNS. The V end was cut by 2 bases, the J end by 7 bases, with 12 bases between. The repertoire was sequenced with immunoSEQ multiplex PCR; TCRdb's copy has only in-frame clones and lacks some. The sample has about 170,000 clones, around 85% seen once; the top ten hold 3.3%. The chain has TRBV25-1 and TRBJ1-5; D remains unclear. The source is a human donor with acute or convalescent COVID-19. The donor label of this sample is uncertain. Sequences were obtained from peripheral blood. In DNA, the CDR3 is TGTGCCAGCAGTGAAGAGGGTCACGGGCAGCCCCAGCATTTT. This sequence encodes CASSEEGHGQPQHF.